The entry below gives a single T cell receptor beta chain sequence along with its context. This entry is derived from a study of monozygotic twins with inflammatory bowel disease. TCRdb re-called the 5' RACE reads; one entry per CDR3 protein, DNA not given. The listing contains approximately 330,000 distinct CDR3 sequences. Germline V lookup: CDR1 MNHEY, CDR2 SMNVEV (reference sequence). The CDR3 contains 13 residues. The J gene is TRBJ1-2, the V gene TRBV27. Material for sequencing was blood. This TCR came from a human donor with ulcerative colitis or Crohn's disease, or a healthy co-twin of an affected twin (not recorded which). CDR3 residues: CASSLGMNYGYTF.